The 19 T cell receptor beta chains reported below all come from one sample, sequenced in a study of brain T cells in children with intractable seizures. Method: immunoSEQ multiplex PCR; TCRdb's copy keeps in-frame clones and lacks some. The table records around 38,000 clones, 90% of them present only once. The starting material was peripheral blood, obtained at surgery. The receptors shown here come from a girl aged 2-10 years with tuberous sclerosis and intractable seizures.

V usage is TRBV5-1 and J usage is TRBJ2-7; D is tentatively TRBD1 or TRBD2 (5 bases each). Per germline, CDR1 SGHRS and CDR2 YFSETQ. V dropped 3 bases and J dropped 3 bases, with 10 bases sitting between them. The CDR3 is 13 residues long. The CDR3 DNA sequence: TGCGCCAGCAGCTGGGACGGAGTCTACGAGCAGTACTTC. It yields the protein CASSWDGVYEQYF.

There are a few counts of this clone. The chain has TRBV19 and TRBJ1-1; D is unresolved. The germline V and J ends were trimmed by 6 bases and 0 bases, with 5 bases remaining between them. The CDR3 has 12 residues. CDR1 LNHDA and CDR2 SQIVND come from the germline V gene (reference sequence). CDR3 sequence: CASRTLNTEAFF. CDR3 nucleotide sequence: TGTGCCAGTAGGACCCTGAACACTGAAGCTTTCTTT.

The chain employs TRBV24-1 and TRBJ2-1, with 8 bases identical to TRBD2. The length of the CDR3 is 16 residues. The J segment lost 7 bases and the V segment lost 3 bases, leaving 10 bases of the junction unmatched. Germline V lookup: CDR1 KGHDR, CDR2 SFDVKD. Here the CDR3 reads CATSDRGAGLVNEQFF. The CDR3 bases are TGTGCCACCAGTGATCGGGGGGCGGGACTAGTGAATGAGCAGTTCTTC.

The chain uses TRBV5-1 and TRBJ1-1; 7 nucleotides line up with TRBD1. In germline, CDR1 is SGHRS, CDR2 YFSETQ. After removal of 0 bases from V and 4 bases from J, the junction contained 3 bases not matched to a gene. The CDR3 spans 14 residues. The CDR3 loop reads CASSLARGSTEAFF. In DNA, the CDR3 is TGCGCCAGCAGCTTGGCCAGGGGGTCCACTGAAGCTTTCTTT.

This chain links TRBV5-8 with TRBJ2-5; the match to TRBD1 covers 8 bases. This CDR3 comprises 15 residues. Germline V gene lookup returns CDR1 SGHTS and CDR2 YDEGEE. The V and J ends lost 4 bases and 1 base, in that order; junction bases with no gene match: 6. CDR3 coding DNA: TGTGCCAGCAGCGCCGGACAGGGAGCCCAAGAGACCCAGTACTTC. It yields the protein CASSAGQGAQETQYF.

The chain uses TRBV7-9 and TRBJ2-5; D is undetermined. Germline V gene lookup returns CDR1 SEHNR and CDR2 FQNEAQ (reference sequence). V shed 5 bases and J shed 7 bases, with 14 bases lying between them. This CDR3 contains 13 residues. The CDR3 sequence: CASSLSTVGTQYF. In nucleotides, the CDR3 is TGTGCCAGCAGCCTTAGCACCGTAGGGACCCAGTACTTC. The full variable domain, rest sourced from reference TRBV7-9 and TRBJ2-5, is DTGVSQNPRHKITKRGQNVTFRCDPISEHNRLYWYRQTLGQGPEFLTYFQNEAQLEKSRLLSDRFSAERPKGSFSTLEIQRTEQGDSAMYLCASSLSTVGTQYFGPGTRLLVL.

The J gene is TRBJ1-6, the V gene TRBV6-2 or TRBV6-3; D is uncertain. Per the germline V gene, CDR1 is MNHEY and CDR2 is SVGEGT. The CDR3 spans 15 residues. Between the trimmed V and J ends, which lost 5 bases and 3 bases, there was a span of 11 bases. The CDR3 reads CASSRRPSYNSPLHF. The CDR3 nucleotides are TGTGCCAGCAGTCGCCGACCCAGCTATAATTCACCCCTCCACTTT.

The J gene is TRBJ2-3, the V gene TRBV19; perhaps TRBD1 as D (5 bases). The CDR3 covers 11 residues. The germline gives CDR1 LNHDA, CDR2 SQIVND (reference sequence). Between the trimmed V and J ends, which lost 7 bases and 6 bases, there was a span of 8 bases. DNA of the CDR3: TGTGCCAGTAAGGGGCGTGATACGCAGTATTTT. Encoded protein: CASKGRDTQYF.

The genes are TRBV6-5 and TRBJ2-1; 13 bases map to TRBD2. This CDR3 has 15 residues. The V and J ends lost 8 bases and 8 bases, in that order; junction bases with no gene match: 9. Germline CDR1 reads MNHEY; CDR2 reads SVGAGI. CDR3 coding DNA: TGTGCCAGCTCCTCTACTAGCGGGGGGGCAGATGAGCAGTTCTTC. Amino acids: CASSSTSGGADEQFF.

This clone was seen just once. This chain joins TRBV28 and TRBJ2-5; the D gene is possibly TRBD2 (6 bases). This CDR3 region has 15 residues. Germline V CDR1 and CDR2: MDHEN, SYDVKM. Trimming left V 7 bases short and J 4 bases short, with 19 bases between. CDR3 in amino acids: CASNRPGRGGETQYF. The CDR3 bases are TGTGCCAGCAACCGACCGGGCCGGGGAGGAGAGACCCAGTACTTC.

This clone was observed a single time. The chain combines TRBV6-5 with TRBJ1-1, with D perhaps TRBD1 (5 bases). The CDR3 spans 12 residues. Per germline, CDR1 MNHEY and CDR2 SVGAGI. Trimming took off 6 bases at V and 4 bases at J, with 9 bases between the two ends. The CDR3 loop is CASRRGGTEAFF. The CDR3 DNA reads as TGTGCCAGCAGGCGGGGGGGCACTGAAGCTTTCTTT.

The rearrangement uses TRBV29-1 and TRBJ1-1, with D tentatively TRBD1 (5 bases). This CDR3 is 14 amino acids long. Germline values: CDR1 SQVTM, CDR2 ANQGSEA. Trimming took 6 bases from V and 1 from J, leaving 15 bases between them. CDR3 protein: CSVQESRGNTEAFF. The CDR3 DNA sequence: TGCAGCGTGCAGGAGTCTAGGGGGAACACTGAAGCTTTCTTT.

This chain uses TRBV19 with TRBJ1-4; unclear D gene. The germline V gene encodes CDR1 LNHDA and CDR2 SQIVND (reference sequence). The germline V and J ends were trimmed by 3 bases and 7 bases, with 12 bases remaining between them. This CDR3 is built from 14 residues. The CDR3 bases are TGTGCCAGTAGTATCAAGGGATCTGGTGAAAAACTGTTTTTT. Its protein product is CASSIKGSGEKLFF.

CDR3 sequence: CASSQEGGTNEKLFF. For the CDR3, the DNA is TGCGCCAGCAGCCAAGAGGGGGGGACTAATGAAAAACTGTTTTTT. The chain carries TRBV4-1 and TRBJ1-4; a weak D match, TRBD1 (5 bases). Germline CDR1 and CDR2: MGHRA and YSYEKL. V dropped 0 bases and J dropped 2 bases, with 7 bases sitting between them. The CDR3 has 15 amino acids.

The chain couples TRBV7-2 to TRBJ2-1; TRBD1 might be the D (6 bases). CDR1 SGHTA and CDR2 FQGNSA come from the germline V gene. CDR3 length equals 15 residues. Trimming stripped 1 base from V and 6 bases from J, with 13 bases between. The CDR3 bases are TGTGCCAGCAGCTTAGATTGGACAGATGGCAATGAGCAGTTCTTC. Translation gives CASSLDWTDGNEQFF.

CDR3 amino acids: CASSRVRGPIQGQFF. CDR3 DNA sequence: TGTGCCAGCAGCCGGGTAAGAGGGCCGATTCAAGGGCAGTTCTTC. The chain couples TRBV3-1 (or the pseudogene TRBV3-2) to TRBJ2-1; maybe TRBD2 (5 bases). Germline-derived CDR1 and CDR2 are LGHDT and YNNKEL (reference sequence). V was trimmed by 4 bases and J by 12 bases, leaving 22 bases between them. The CDR3 runs to 15 residues.

Written as DNA, the CDR3 is TGTGCCAGCAGTGAAACCATATATCAGCCCCAGCATTTT. This translates into CASSETIYQPQHF. This rearrangement joins TRBV6-1 to TRBJ1-5; no reliable D call. Germline CDR1 and CDR2: MNHNS and SASEGT. There are 13 residues in the CDR3. V lost 2 bases to trimming and J lost 5 bases, with 7 bases between them.

This chain connects TRBV6-5 to TRBJ2-2; 11 bases line up with TRBD1. The germline V gene encodes CDR1 MNHEY and CDR2 SVGAGI. The CDR3 contains 15 residues. Germline trimming cut 9 bases from V and 9 bases from J; bases unmatched to any gene: 12. The CDR3 spells CASDPDRGLGWELFF. In DNA form, the CDR3 reads TGTGCCAGTGATCCGGACAGGGGGCTTGGGTGGGAGCTGTTTTTT.

This chain uses TRBV19 with TRBJ2-2, with D possibly being TRBD1 (5 bases). The CDR3 is 17 amino acids. Germline CDR1 and CDR2: LNHDA and SQIVND (reference sequence). The V gene lost 9 bases and the J gene lost 0 bases, with 20 bases spanning the gap. As DNA, the CDR3 is TGTGCCAGCCAGGGATCCAGGCGGCGGACGAACACCGGGGAGCTGTTTTTT. It codes for CASQGSRRRTNTGELFF.